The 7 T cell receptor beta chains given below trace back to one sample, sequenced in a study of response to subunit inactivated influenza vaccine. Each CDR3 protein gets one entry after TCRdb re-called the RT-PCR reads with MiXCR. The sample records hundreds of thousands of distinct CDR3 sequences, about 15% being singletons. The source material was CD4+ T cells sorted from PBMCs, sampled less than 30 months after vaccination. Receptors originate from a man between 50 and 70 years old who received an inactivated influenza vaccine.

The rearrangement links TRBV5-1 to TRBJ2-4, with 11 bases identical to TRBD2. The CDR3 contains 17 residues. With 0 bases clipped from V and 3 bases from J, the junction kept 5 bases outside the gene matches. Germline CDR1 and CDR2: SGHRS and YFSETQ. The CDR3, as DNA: TGCGCCAGCAGCTTGGGACTAGCGGGATGGGACAAAAACATTCAGTACTTC. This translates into CASSLGLAGWDKNIQYF.

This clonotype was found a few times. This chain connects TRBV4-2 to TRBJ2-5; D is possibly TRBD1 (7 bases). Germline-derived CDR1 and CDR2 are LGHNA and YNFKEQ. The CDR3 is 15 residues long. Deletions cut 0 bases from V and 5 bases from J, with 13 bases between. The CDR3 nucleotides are TGTGCCAGCAGCCAAGATGGAGGGGGCGACGAGACCCAGTACTTC. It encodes CASSQDGGGDETQYF.

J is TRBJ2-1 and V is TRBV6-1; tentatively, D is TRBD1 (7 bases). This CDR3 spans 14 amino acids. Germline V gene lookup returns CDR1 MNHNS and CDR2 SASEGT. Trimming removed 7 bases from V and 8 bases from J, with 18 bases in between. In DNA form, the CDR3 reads TGTGCCAGCAAACCCGGAGGGGGCGGTTATGAGCAGTTCTTC. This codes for CASKPGGGGYEQFF.

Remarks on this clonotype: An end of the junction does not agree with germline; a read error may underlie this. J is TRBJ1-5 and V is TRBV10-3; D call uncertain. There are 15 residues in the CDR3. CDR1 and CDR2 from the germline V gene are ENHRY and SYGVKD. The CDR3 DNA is TGTGCCATGAGTGAGTCCTCCGGTAGCAATCACCCCCAGCATTTT. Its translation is CAMSESSGSNHPQHF.

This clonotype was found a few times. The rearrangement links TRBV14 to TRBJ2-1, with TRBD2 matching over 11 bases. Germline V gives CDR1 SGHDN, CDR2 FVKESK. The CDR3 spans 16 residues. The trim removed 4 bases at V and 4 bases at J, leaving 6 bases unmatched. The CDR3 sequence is CASSLAGGFIYNEQFF. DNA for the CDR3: TGTGCCAGCAGCCTAGCGGGAGGGTTCATTTACAATGAGCAGTTCTTC.

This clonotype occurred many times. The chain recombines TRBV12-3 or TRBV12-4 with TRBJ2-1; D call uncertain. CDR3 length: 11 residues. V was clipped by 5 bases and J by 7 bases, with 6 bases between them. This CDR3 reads CASSPKNEQFF. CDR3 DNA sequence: TGTGCCAGCAGTCCGAAGAATGAGCAGTTCTTC.

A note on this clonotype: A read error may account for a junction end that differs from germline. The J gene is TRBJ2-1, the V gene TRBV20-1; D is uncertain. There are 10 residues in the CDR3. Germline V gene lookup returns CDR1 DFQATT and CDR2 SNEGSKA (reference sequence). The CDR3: CRASRAEQFF. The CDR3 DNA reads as TGCAGAGCTAGTAGGGCTGAGCAGTTCTTC.